The clone carrying this T cell receptor beta chain occurred a few times. V was trimmed by 0 bases and J by 12 bases, leaving 15 bases between them. The CDR3 is 13 amino acids. Germline CDR1 is GTSNPN and CDR2 is SVGIG (reference sequence). These data come from a study of tumor and adjacent non-tumor tissue in lung cancer. Three rounds of nested PCR, following a modified ARM-PCR protocol, produced the TCRbeta library. TCRdb re-called the multiplex PCR reads through MiXCR, storing one row per CDR3 protein. This sample has 200,000 to 250,000 distinct CDR3 sequences, with 70% to 75% found just once. The template was RNA from unsorted bulk tissue.

This sequence was found in a man in his 60s with non-small cell lung cancer. The sequenced material came from lung tumor tissue. This chain links TRBV30 with TRBJ2-1; tentative D call: TRBD2 (6 bases). The CDR3 sequence: CAWSVQPSVGQFF. The CDR3 DNA reads TGTGCCTGGAGTGTACAGCCTAGCGTCGGGCAGTTCTTC.